What follows are 5 T cell receptor beta chains derived from one specimen sequenced in a study of early T cells in non-severe SARS-CoV-2 infection. One entry per CDR3 protein results from TCRdb running MiXCR on the 5' RACE reads. The sample has about 90,000 distinct CDR3 sequences, approximately 15% seen once. The sample was whole blood. The receptors derive from an adult who was a healthcare worker with PCR-confirmed SARS-CoV-2 infection or an uninfected control (not recorded which).

This clonotype was seen more than once but under ten times. The chain combines TRBV5-1 with TRBJ2-7; a weak D match, TRBD1 (5 bases). This CDR3 comprises 14 residues. V was clipped by 3 bases and J by 0 bases, with 10 bases between them. Per germline, CDR1 SGHRS and CDR2 YFSETQ. The CDR3 DNA follows: TGCGCCAGCAGCTCAGCAGGGTACTCCTACGAGCAGTACTTC. Residues: CASSSAGYSYEQYF. The full variable domain, its missing parts supplied by reference TRBV5-1 and TRBJ2-7, is KAGVTQTPRYLIKTRGQQVTLSCSPISGHRSVSWYQQTPGQGLQFLFEYFSETQRNKGNFPGRFSGRQFSNSRSEMNVSTLELGDSALYLCASSSAGYSYEQYFGPGTRLTVT.

This clonotype showed up just a few times. The chain has TRBV20-1 and TRBJ2-7, with 7 bases aligning to TRBD1. The J segment lost 0 bases and the V segment lost 5 bases, leaving 7 bases of the junction unmatched. CDR1 is DFQATT, CDR2 SNEGSKA, per germline (reference sequence). The CDR3 runs to 14 residues. Here the CDR3 DNA reads TGCAGTGCTTTATGGACAGGAAGCTCCTACGAGCAGTACTTC. Its translation is CSALWTGSSYEQYF.

This chain joins TRBV15 and TRBJ2-3; perhaps TRBD2 as D (6 bases). V was shortened by 5 bases and J by 4 bases, with 16 bases between the two germline ends. Germline V lookup: CDR1 LNHNV, CDR2 YYDKDF (reference sequence). The CDR3 sequence is 15 residues long. The CDR3: CATSSVMGGADTQYF. The CDR3 bases are TGTGCCACCAGCTCGGTGATGGGGGGAGCAGATACGCAGTATTTT. Full variable domain (missing parts from reference TRBV15 and TRBJ2-3): DAMVIQNPRYQVTQFGKPVTLSCSQTLNHNVMYWYQQKSSQAPKLLFHYYDKDFNNEADTPDNFQSRRPNTSFCFLDIRSPGLGDTAMYLCATSSVMGGADTQYFGPGTRLTVL.

This clonotype has a handful of counts. The CDR3 is CASSPTYSGSTDTQYF. The CDR3 bases are TGTGCCAGCAGCCCGACCTATAGCGGGAGCACAGATACGCAGTATTTT. V and J are TRBV7-3 and TRBJ2-3; 7 nucleotides agree with TRBD2. The CDR3 is made up of 16 amino acids. The V and J ends lost 5 bases and 0 bases, in that order; junction bases with no gene match: 8. Germline assignment: CDR1 SGHTA and CDR2 FQGTGA.

The V gene is TRBV30, the J gene TRBJ1-1; D unresolved. There are 11 residues in the CDR3. Trimming cost V 5 bases and J 5 bases, with 9 bases left between them. Per germline, CDR1 GTSNPN and CDR2 SVGIG (reference sequence). The CDR3 coding sequence is TGTGCCTGGGCGGAGACAACTGAAGCTTTCTTT. This encodes CAWAETTEAFF.